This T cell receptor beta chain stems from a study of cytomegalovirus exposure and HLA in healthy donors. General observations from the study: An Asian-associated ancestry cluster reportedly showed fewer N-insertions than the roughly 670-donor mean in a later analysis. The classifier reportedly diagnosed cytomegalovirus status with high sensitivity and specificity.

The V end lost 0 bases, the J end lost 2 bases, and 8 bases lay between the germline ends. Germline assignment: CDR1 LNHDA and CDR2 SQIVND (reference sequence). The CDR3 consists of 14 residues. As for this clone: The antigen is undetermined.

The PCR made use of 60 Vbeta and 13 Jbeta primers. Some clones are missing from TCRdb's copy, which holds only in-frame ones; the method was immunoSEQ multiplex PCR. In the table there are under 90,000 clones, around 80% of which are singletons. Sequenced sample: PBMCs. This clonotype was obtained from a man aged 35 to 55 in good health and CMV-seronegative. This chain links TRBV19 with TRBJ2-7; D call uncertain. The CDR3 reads CASSIEHDAYEQYF. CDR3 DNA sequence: TGTGCCAGTAGTATAGAACACGATGCCTACGAGCAGTACTTC. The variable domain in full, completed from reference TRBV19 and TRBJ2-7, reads DGGITQSPKYLFRKEGQNVTLSCEQNLNHDAMYWYRQDPGQGLRLIYYSQIVNDFQKGDIAEGYSVSREKKESFPLTVTSAQKNPTAFYLCASSIEHDAYEQYFGPGTRLTVT.